These 3 T cell receptor beta chains were sequenced from one sample in a study of blood T cell repertoires in COVID-19 (dated by TCRdb to the early 2020s). Libraries were constructed by the immunoSEQ multiplex PCR assay. Sourced from immuneACCESS, this table was stored by TCRdb with only in-frame sequences that have V and J called. A share of the clones is absent; for the studies checked, an unresolved V gene accounts for under half, and the remainder has no known explanation. The sample table records 150,000 to 200,000 clones; 65% to 85% of these occur just once. Clones ranked in the top ten supply around 10% of the sample. Sequencing was performed on peripheral blood. The receptors stem from a woman of 80 years or more with active or convalescent COVID-19.

The chain uses TRBV7-9 and TRBJ2-2, with TRBD1 as a possible D gene (6 bases). Germline V gene lookup returns CDR1 SEHNR and CDR2 FQNEAQ (reference sequence). Trimming shortened V by 5 bases and J by 5 bases, and 15 bases separated the two germline ends. This CDR3 contains 15 residues. In DNA form, the CDR3 reads TGTGCCAGCAGCCCCCCACCCACAGGGACCGGGGAGCTGTTTTTT. Amino acid sequence: CASSPPPTGTGELFF.

The genes are TRBV4-3 and TRBJ1-2; D perhaps matches TRBD1 (5 bases). CDR1 LGHNA and CDR2 YSLEER come from the germline V gene. Trimming took 3 bases from V and 5 from J, leaving 16 bases between them. This CDR3 has 15 residues. The CDR3 sequence is CASSQGPGNSYGYTF. The CDR3 DNA follows: TGCGCCAGCAGCCAGGGGCCAGGGAATAGTTATGGCTACACCTTC.

V and J are TRBV6-6 and TRBJ2-1; the match to TRBD2 covers 7 bases. The junction had 6 bases not matched to a gene; V was cut back by 4 bases and J by 0 bases. The germline CDR1 and CDR2 sequences are MNHNY and SVGAGI (reference sequence). The CDR3 sequence is 16 residues long. The CDR3 sequence is CASSSVGGVSYNEQFF. CDR3 nucleotides: TGTGCCAGCAGTTCTGTGGGAGGGGTCTCCTACAATGAGCAGTTCTTC.